These 26 T cell receptor beta chains share one sample of origin, sequenced in a study of blood T cell repertoires in COVID-19. TCRdb's table, derived via immunoSEQ multiplex PCR, lists solely in-frame clones and lacks some. The sample has more than 95,000 clones; less than 90% are singletons. Sample: peripheral blood. These TCRs come from a man between 50 and 59 years old with acute or convalescent COVID-19.

The rearrangement joins TRBV4-2 to TRBJ2-3; possible D gene TRBD2, 5 bases. The CDR3 is 17 amino acids. CDR1 is LGHNA and CDR2 is YNFKEQ in the germline V gene. Trimming left V 1 base short and J 2 bases short, with 16 bases between. CDR3 in DNA: TGTGCCAGCAGCCAAGCTCTCGCGGGCGGATTCACAGATACGCAGTATTTT. This sequence encodes CASSQALAGGFTDTQYF.

This chain connects TRBV10-2 to TRBJ2-7; TRBD1 matches at 9 bases. CDR1 and CDR2 from the germline V gene are WSHSY and SAAADI. CDR3 length: 15 amino acids. Germline trimming cut 2 bases from V and 3 bases from J; bases unmatched to any gene: 5. The CDR3 loop is CASSEIGQGSYEQYF. CDR3 nucleotides: TGCGCCAGCAGTGAGATTGGACAGGGGAGCTACGAGCAGTACTTC.

The chain employs TRBV27 and TRBJ2-7; 8 bases are shared with TRBD1. The CDR3 has 14 residues. The germline V gene encodes CDR1 MNHEY and CDR2 SMNVEV (reference sequence). V lost 8 bases to trimming and J lost 4 bases; unmatched junction nucleotides: 10. The CDR3 sequence is CASSPPQGAYEQYF. The CDR3 DNA reads as TGTGCCAGCTCCCCCCCCCAGGGGGCTTACGAGCAGTACTTC.

This clone was recorded once. This chain connects TRBV7-2 to TRBJ2-7; a possible D gene is TRBD2 (6 bases). Germline V CDR1 and CDR2: SGHTA, FQGNSA. The CDR3 is 15 amino acids. The ends were cut back, 1 base at V and 0 bases at J, with 10 bases in the middle. DNA of the CDR3: TGTGCCAGCAGCTTAGGTGGGGGGAGCTCCTACGAGCAGTACTTC. It translates to CASSLGGGSSYEQYF.

The genes are TRBV12-3 or TRBV12-4 and TRBJ1-5, with D possibly being TRBD1 (5 bases). This CDR3 has 13 residues. V was shortened by 6 bases and J by 7 bases, with 13 bases between the two germline ends. The CDR3 is CASRGGRDQPQHF. Here the CDR3 DNA reads TGTGCCAGCAGGGGAGGAAGGGACCAGCCCCAGCATTTT.

The J gene is TRBJ2-2, the V gene TRBV7-3, with TRBD1 matching over 10 bases. The J segment lost 4 bases and the V segment lost 5 bases, leaving 4 bases of the junction unmatched. The germline V gene encodes CDR1 SGHTA and CDR2 FQGTGA. The CDR3 consists of 15 residues. The CDR3 DNA follows: TGTGCCAGCAGCCGGGACAGGGGAGCCACCGGGGAGCTGTTTTTT. This encodes CASSRDRGATGELFF.

This rearrangement joins TRBV7-2 to TRBJ2-1; 7 bases line up with TRBD2. The junction had 8 bases not matched to a gene; V was cut back by 3 bases and J by 6 bases. This CDR3 has 15 amino acids. Germline V gives CDR1 SGHTA, CDR2 FQGNSA. The CDR3 DNA is TGTGCCAGCAGCTTTTTTCAGCGGGACTCCAATGAGCAGTTCTTC. This gives the protein CASSFFQRDSNEQFF.

The chain has TRBV18 and TRBJ1-3; 9 bases map to TRBD1. With 4 bases clipped from V and 2 bases from J, the junction kept 3 bases outside the gene matches. CDR1 is KGHSH and CDR2 is LQKENI in the germline V gene. The CDR3 has 15 residues. CDR3 in amino acids: CASSQGQGTGNTIYF. In nucleotides, the CDR3 is TGTGCCAGCTCACAAGGACAGGGGACTGGAAACACCATATATTTT. Full variable domain (remainder filled in from reference TRBV18 and TRBJ1-3): NAGVMQNPRHLVRRRGQEARLRCSPMKGHSHVYWYRQLPEEGLKFMVYLQKENIIDESGMPKERFSAEFPKEGPSILRIQQVVRGDSAAYFCASSQGQGTGNTIYFGEGSWLTVV.

V usage is TRBV5-1 and J usage is TRBJ2-7; 8 bases are shared with TRBD1. The J segment lost 0 bases and the V segment lost 1 base, leaving 6 bases of the junction unmatched. This CDR3 region has 16 residues. Germline assignment: CDR1 SGHRS and CDR2 YFSETQ. CDR3 loop: CASSLNLGTGSYEQYF. The CDR3, as DNA: TGCGCCAGCAGCTTGAACTTAGGGACAGGCTCCTACGAGCAGTACTTC.

The chain carries TRBV12-3 or TRBV12-4 and TRBJ2-7, with D tentatively TRBD1 (6 bases). The CDR3 totals 13 residues. The V gene lost 5 bases and the J gene lost 4 bases, with 12 bases spanning the gap. The CDR3 reads CASSPGQPYEQYF. In DNA, the CDR3 is TGTGCCAGCAGTCCAGGACAGCCGTACGAGCAGTACTTC.

The chain has TRBV19 and TRBJ2-1; 10 bases fit TRBD2. CDR1 and CDR2 (germline): LNHDA, SQIVND (reference sequence). V was clipped by 2 bases and J by 3 bases; unmatched bases: 4. This CDR3 has 16 residues. In DNA, the CDR3 is TGTGCCAGTAGTATATGGGTAGCGGGGGGCTACAATGAGCAGTTCTTC. Its translation is CASSIWVAGGYNEQFF.

This clone was seen only a few times. The chain has TRBV25-1 and TRBJ2-1, with D unclear. V gave up 4 bases and J gave up 3 bases, with 7 bases separating them. Per the germline V gene, CDR1 is MGHDK and CDR2 is SYGVNS. The CDR3 spans 13 residues. The CDR3 spells CASSARYYNEQFF. DNA for the CDR3: TGTGCCAGCAGTGCTAGATACTACAATGAGCAGTTCTTC.

The genes are TRBV2 and TRBJ1-5; possible D gene TRBD1, 5 bases. This CDR3 comprises 14 residues. V was trimmed by 3 bases and J by 2 bases, leaving 8 bases between them. Germline V gene sequence: CDR1 SNHLY, CDR2 FYNNEI. This chain's CDR3 is CASSDRVGNQPQHF. CDR3 DNA: TGTGCCAGCAGTGACAGGGTTGGCAATCAGCCCCAGCATTTT.

This clone was detected once. The chain carries TRBV12-3 or TRBV12-4 and TRBJ1-5, with D unresolved. V lost 2 bases, J lost 9 bases, and 11 bases lay in between. This CDR3 region has 13 residues. The CDR3 loop is CASSLNERLPQHF. DNA of the CDR3: TGTGCCAGCAGTTTAAATGAGCGGTTGCCCCAGCATTTT.

This sequence joins TRBV5-8 and TRBJ1-4; TRBD1 might be the D (6 bases). The germline V gene has CDR1 SGHTS and CDR2 YDEGEE. The V end lost 4 bases, the J end lost 4 bases, and 23 bases lay between the germline ends. The length of the CDR3 is 18 residues. The chain's CDR3 is CASSTPYGGLSFNEKLFF. CDR3 coding DNA: TGTGCCAGCAGCACCCCCTACGGGGGGCTCTCCTTTAATGAAAAACTGTTTTTT.

This chain uses TRBV5-5 with TRBJ2-1; the D gene is possibly TRBD2 (5 bases). The germline V and J ends were trimmed by 0 bases and 9 bases, with 7 bases remaining between them. The germline gives CDR1 SGHKS, CDR2 YYEKEE (reference sequence). The CDR3 is 12 amino acids. CDR3 loop: CASSLGGIEQFF. Written as DNA, the CDR3 is TGTGCCAGCAGCTTGGGAGGGATTGAGCAGTTCTTC. Combining the CDR3 with reference TRBV5-5 and TRBJ2-1 gives the whole variable domain DAGVTQSPTHLIKTRGQQVTLRCSPISGHKSVSWYQQVLGQGPQFIFQYYEKEERGRGNFPDRFSARQFPNYSSELNVNALLLGDSALYLCASSLGGIEQFFGPGTRLTVL.

The chain combines TRBV19 with TRBJ1-2; TRBD1 might be the D (5 bases). Germline CDR1 and CDR2: LNHDA and SQIVND (reference sequence). V dropped 1 base and J dropped 9 bases, with 9 bases sitting between them. The CDR3 extends over 12 amino acids. CDR3 in amino acids: CASSIGRGSYTF. CDR3 sequence (DNA): TGTGCCAGTAGTATAGGCCGGGGGAGCTACACCTTC.

CDR3 protein: CASSLGSQGTGELFF. The CDR3 region has the DNA TGTGCCAGCAGCTTGGGGTCTCAGGGCACCGGGGAGCTGTTTTTT. The gene calls are TRBV5-6 and TRBJ2-2; a weak D match, TRBD1 (5 bases). Germline loops: CDR1 SGHDT, CDR2 YYEEEE. This CDR3 region has 15 residues. Trimming stripped 0 bases from V and 4 bases from J, with 10 bases between.

The chain joins TRBV6-5 to TRBJ1-1; D remains unclear. CDR3 length equals 12 residues. Germline V gene data show CDR1 as MNHEY and CDR2 as SVGAGI. V gave up 4 bases and J gave up 4 bases, with 7 bases separating them. The CDR3 DNA sequence: TGTGCCAGCAGTTTCCGGGGCACTGAAGCTTTCTTT. Encoded protein: CASSFRGTEAFF.

V usage is TRBV6-5 and J usage is TRBJ2-7, with TRBD1 matching 10 bases. V lost 6 bases, J lost 2 bases, and 4 bases stayed unmatched. The CDR3 has 14 residues. The germline V gene has CDR1 MNHEY and CDR2 SVGAGI. The CDR3 region is CASRRTGGAYEQYF. As DNA, the CDR3 is TGTGCCAGCAGGCGGACAGGGGGAGCCTACGAGCAGTACTTC.

The gene calls are TRBV6-5 and TRBJ1-1; D is ambiguous. The CDR3 totals 13 residues. Germline CDR1 is MNHEY and CDR2 is SVGAGI. V was shortened by 2 bases and J by 0 bases, with 4 bases between the two germline ends. CDR3 coding DNA: TGTGCCAGCAGTTACCGGGTGAACACTGAAGCTTTCTTT. Translation gives CASSYRVNTEAFF.

The chain joins TRBV3-1 (or the pseudogene TRBV3-2) to TRBJ2-1; D unresolved. Trimming pared 0 bases from V and 0 bases from J, leaving 9 bases between. The germline V gene encodes CDR1 LGHDT and CDR2 YNNKEL (reference sequence). CDR3 length: 16 amino acids. CDR3 sequence reads: CASSQDLGGSYNEQFF. In nucleotides, the CDR3 is TGTGCCAGCAGCCAAGATCTAGGCGGCTCCTACAATGAGCAGTTCTTC.

CDR3 coding DNA: TGTGCCAGCTCAACATCGGGACAGGGAGGCCTTGGTGGGCAGTATTTT. Residues: CASSTSGQGGLGGQYF. This chain links TRBV18 with TRBJ2-3, with 9 bases that match TRBD1. Trimming at V came to 5 bases and at J to 11 bases, leaving 17 bases not matched to a gene. The CDR3 runs to 16 residues. Germline CDR1 reads KGHSH; CDR2 reads LQKENI.

The chain carries TRBV6-1 and TRBJ2-2; TRBD1 might be the D (6 bases). This CDR3 region has 16 residues. Trimming took 4 bases from V and 7 from J, leaving 19 bases between them. Germline lookup yields CDR1 MNHNS and CDR2 SASEGT. CDR3 sequence: CASSVVQGVRGGELFF. The CDR3 coding sequence is TGTGCCAGCAGTGTGGTCCAGGGTGTCAGGGGCGGGGAGCTGTTTTTT.

The V and J genes are TRBV5-6 and TRBJ2-3, with 10 bases fitting TRBD2. The CDR3 contains 16 residues. Unmatched junction bases numbered 7, after V lost 2 bases and J lost 4 bases. The germline gives CDR1 SGHDT, CDR2 YYEEEE. The chain's CDR3 is CASSLGLAGASDTQYF. The DNA of the CDR3 is TGTGCCAGCAGCTTAGGGCTAGCGGGAGCTTCAGATACGCAGTATTTT.

The chain uses TRBV6-1 and TRBJ2-1, with TRBD1 matching 9 bases. V lost 0 bases to trimming and J lost 4 bases; unmatched junction nucleotides: 4. The CDR3 covers 16 residues. The germline V gene has CDR1 MNHNS and CDR2 SASEGT. CDR3 coding DNA: TGTGCCAGCAGTGAAGCGGTGACAGGGGGATACAATGAGCAGTTCTTC. This translates into CASSEAVTGGYNEQFF.